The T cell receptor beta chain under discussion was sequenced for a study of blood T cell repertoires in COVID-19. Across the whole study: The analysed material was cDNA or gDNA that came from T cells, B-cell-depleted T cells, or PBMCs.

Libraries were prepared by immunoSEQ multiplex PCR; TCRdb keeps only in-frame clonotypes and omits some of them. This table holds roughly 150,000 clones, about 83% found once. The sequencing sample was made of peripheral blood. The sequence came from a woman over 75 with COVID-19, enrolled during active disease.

DNA of the CDR3: TGTGCCAGCAGTGGCAGCACCGAGGTCTACACCTTC. Residues: CASSGSTEVYTF. The rearrangement joins TRBV2 to TRBJ1-2; no clear D gene. Germline values: CDR1 SNHLY, CDR2 FYNNEI. The V end was cut by 4 bases, the J end by 10 bases, with 13 bases between. The CDR3 sequence is 12 residues long. Using reference TRBV2 and TRBJ1-2 for the parts outside the CDR3, the full variable domain is EPEVTQTPSHQVTQMGQEVILRCVPISNHLYFYWYRQILGQKVEFLVSFYNNEISEKSEIFDDQFSVERPDGSNFTLKIRSTKLEDSAMYFCASSGSTEVYTFGSGTRLTVV.